A few counts support the clone carrying this TCR beta chain. The data stem from a study of blood T cell repertoires in COVID-19. In the study overall: Acute and convalescent COVID-19 samples came from the United States, Italy and Spain.

Trimming shortened V by 6 bases and J by 9 bases, and 10 bases separated the two germline ends. The CDR3 covers 10 residues. Germline V gene data show CDR1 as DFQATT and CDR2 as SNEGSKA (reference sequence). Libraries were prepared by immunoSEQ multiplex PCR; TCRdb keeps only in-frame clonotypes and omits some of them. Of roughly 400,000 clones in the sample, about 89% were seen once. This receptor was obtained from a woman aged 60-75 years with COVID-19, enrolled during active disease. The chain links TRBV20-1 to TRBJ2-3; D unclear. Input material: peripheral blood. Here the CDR3 DNA reads TGCAGTGCCCTAGAGGAGACGCAGTATTTT. It is translated as CSALEETQYF.